This note documents a single T cell receptor (beta chain) sequence. Its antigen is still unknown. This sample was taken from a study of T cell repertoires in cytomegalovirus infection. Study-wide background: Evidence of both CMV infection and a matching HLA type came from public TCR beta signatures. Study observations and caveats: Adding up the frequency of public TCR beta families identified people who carried CMV plus the relevant HLA. HLA-C-restricted, CMV-specific TCR beta clonotypes were dominant ex vivo.

In germline, CDR1 is MNHNY, CDR2 SVGAGI (reference sequence). The length of the CDR3 is 17 residues. Trimming at V came to 0 bases and at J to 2 bases, leaving 5 bases not matched to a gene. In TCRdb, the reads were re-called with MiXCR into one record per CDR3 protein. The data show approximately 100,000 distinct CDR3 sequences, roughly 39% seen once. The V and J genes are TRBV6-6 and TRBJ2-1, with TRBD2 matching over 9 bases. The sample was CD8+ T cells from cultured PBMCs, taken from culture after CMV antigen stimulation. This TCR was recovered from a human donor in good health (CMV status not recorded). Some clones in this sample may be carry-over from other donors' samples. The CDR3 nucleotides read TGTGCCAGCAGTTACTCGGATGCGGGGGGGCCCTACAATGAGCAGTTCTTC. Amino acids: CASSYSDAGGPYNEQFF.